The rows below give T cell receptor beta chains drawn from one sample of a study of T-cell reconstitution after alpha-beta-depleted transplantation in children. From the PCR reads, TCRdb called clonotypes with MiXCR, one entry per CDR3 protein. Of approximately 500,000 distinct CDR3 sequences in the sample, roughly a tenth were seen once. The source material was PBMCs, sampled before TCRalphabeta/CD19-depleted stem cell transplant. These receptors originate from a child aged 2-9 years with inherited bone marrow failure, due to receive a stem cell transplant. The conserved cysteine and the conserved F or W are not part of the CDR3 here. Each record gives: V gene, J gene, CDR3 protein.

>TRBV6-2/TRBV6-3|TRBJ2-5
ATRIAGLQETQY
>TRBV19|TRBJ2-1
ASRWPRIPSYNEQF
>TRBV20-1|TRBJ1-6
SARAQGGKALH
>TRBV30|TRBJ1-1
AWSGIDREAF
>TRBV24-1|TRBJ2-1
ATSDPYNEQF
>TRBV6-5|TRBJ2-3
ASSYSVADTQY
>TRBV29-1|TRBJ1-6
SVGDGDNSPLH
>TRBV6-2/TRBV6-3|TRBJ2-2
ASSYVSDTGELF
>TRBV7-2|TRBJ1-1
ASSLAREKKRAF
>TRBV5-1|TRBJ2-7
ASSFRTSGSLYEQY
>TRBV20-1|TRBJ2-7
CARVTLAATFYEQY
>TRBV20-1|TRBJ2-1
SASSSVSPYNEQF
>TRBV7-2|TRBJ2-1
ASSSTSGRYNEQF
>TRBV9|TRBJ2-7
ASSVGQGASSYEQY
>TRBV20-1|TRBJ2-1
SARDERGSYNEQF
>TRBV27|TRBJ2-1
ASRVQNSRF
>TRBV12-3/TRBV12-4|TRBJ2-7
ASSLGQGIDEQY
>TRBV20-1|TRBJ2-1
SARMSSYNEQF
>TRBV20-1|TRBJ2-3
SAALAGGLRDTDTQY
>TRBV12-3/TRBV12-4|TRBJ1-5
ASSLARREMNQPQH
>TRBV4-3|TRBJ2-3
ASSQNPGTETQY
>TRBV29-1|TRBJ1-2
SVDGLASNYGYT
>TRBV12-3/TRBV12-4|TRBJ2-7
ASSQTVLTYEQY
>TRBV12-3/TRBV12-4|TRBJ2-2
ASSLGWTGGYGELF
>TRBV5-4|TRBJ2-7
ASSLGQDSSYEQY
>TRBV28|TRBJ2-1
ASSKPGQVPYNEQF
>TRBV29-1|TRBJ1-1
SAGAANLNTEAF
>TRBV30|TRBJ1-2
AWSVLGGDYGYT
>TRBV6-2/TRBV6-3|TRBJ1-2
ASSYPRTGYT
>TRBV20-1|TRBJ2-1
SARASGSEQF
>TRBV28|TRBJ2-5
ASSPTDRYQETQY
>TRBV9|TRBJ2-2
ASNDSPGANTGELF
>TRBV2|TRBJ2-1
ASRERSGSYNEQF
>TRBV28|TRBJ2-6
ASSLLGTSGANVLT
>TRBV5-1|TRBJ2-1
ASSRRGEGNEQF
>TRBV6-5|TRBJ2-4
ASSGDLNIQY
>TRBV24-1|TRBJ2-1
ATGAGTSRFNEQF